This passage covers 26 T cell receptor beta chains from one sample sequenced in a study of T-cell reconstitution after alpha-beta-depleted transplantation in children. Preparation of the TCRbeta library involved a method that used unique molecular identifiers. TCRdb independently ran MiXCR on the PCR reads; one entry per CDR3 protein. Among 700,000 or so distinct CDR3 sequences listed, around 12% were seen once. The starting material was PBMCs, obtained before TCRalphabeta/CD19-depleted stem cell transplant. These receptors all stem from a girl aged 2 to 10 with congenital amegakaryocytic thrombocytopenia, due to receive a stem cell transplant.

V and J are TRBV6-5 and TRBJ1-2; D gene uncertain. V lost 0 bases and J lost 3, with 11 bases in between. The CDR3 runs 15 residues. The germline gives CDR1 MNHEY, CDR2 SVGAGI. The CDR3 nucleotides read TGTGCCAGCAGTTACTCAGGGTTCATCTACTATGGCTACACCTTC. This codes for CASSYSGFIYYGYTF.

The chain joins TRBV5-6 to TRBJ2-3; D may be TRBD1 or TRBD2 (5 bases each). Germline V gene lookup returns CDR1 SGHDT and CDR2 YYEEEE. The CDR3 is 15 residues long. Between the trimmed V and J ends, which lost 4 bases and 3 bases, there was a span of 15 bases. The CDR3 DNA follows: TGTGCCAGCAGCGAGGGGCCCGGGGTAACAGATACGCAGTATTTT. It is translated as CASSEGPGVTDTQYF.

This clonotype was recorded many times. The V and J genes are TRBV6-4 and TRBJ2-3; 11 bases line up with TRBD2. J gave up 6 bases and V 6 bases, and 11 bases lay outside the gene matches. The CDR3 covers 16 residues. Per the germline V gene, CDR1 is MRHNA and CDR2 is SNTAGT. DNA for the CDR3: TGTGCCAGCAGCGGGGACACTAGCGGGAGAAGGGATACGCAGTATTTT. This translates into CASSGDTSGRRDTQYF.

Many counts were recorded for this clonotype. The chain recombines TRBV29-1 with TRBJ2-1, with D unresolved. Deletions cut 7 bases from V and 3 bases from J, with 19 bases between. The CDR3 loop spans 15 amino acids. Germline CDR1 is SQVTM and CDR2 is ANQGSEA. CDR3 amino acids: CSAQGLSTDYNEQFF. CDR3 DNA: TGCAGCGCCCAAGGCTTGTCCACTGACTACAATGAGCAGTTCTTC.

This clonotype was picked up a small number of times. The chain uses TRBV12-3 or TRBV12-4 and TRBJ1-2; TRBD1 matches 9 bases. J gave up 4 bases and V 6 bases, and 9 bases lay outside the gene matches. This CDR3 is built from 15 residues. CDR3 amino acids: CASSAGTGSSYGYTF. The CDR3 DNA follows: TGTGCCAGCAGCGCCGGGACAGGGTCTAGCTATGGCTACACCTTC.

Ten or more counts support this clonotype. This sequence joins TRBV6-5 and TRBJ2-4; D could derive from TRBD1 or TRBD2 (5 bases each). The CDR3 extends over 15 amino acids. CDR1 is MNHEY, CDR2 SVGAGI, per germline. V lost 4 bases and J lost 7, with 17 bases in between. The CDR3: CASSSTRELGNIQYF. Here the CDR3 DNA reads TGTGCCAGCAGTTCCACCAGGGAGTTGGGGAACATTCAGTACTTC.

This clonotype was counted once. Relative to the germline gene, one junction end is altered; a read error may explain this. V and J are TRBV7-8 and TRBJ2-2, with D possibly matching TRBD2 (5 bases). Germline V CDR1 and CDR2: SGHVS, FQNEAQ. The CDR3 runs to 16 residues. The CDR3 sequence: CASSLVVASNAGELFF. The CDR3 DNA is TGTGCCAGCAGCTTAGTGGTAGCGTCGAACGCCGGGGAGCTGTTTTTT. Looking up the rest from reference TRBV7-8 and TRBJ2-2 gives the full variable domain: GAGVSQSPRYKVAKRGQDVALRCDPISGHVSLFWYQQALGQGPEFLTYFQNEAQLDKSGLPSDRFFAERPEGSVSTLKIQRTQQEDSAVYLCASSLVVASNAGELFFGEGSRLTVL.

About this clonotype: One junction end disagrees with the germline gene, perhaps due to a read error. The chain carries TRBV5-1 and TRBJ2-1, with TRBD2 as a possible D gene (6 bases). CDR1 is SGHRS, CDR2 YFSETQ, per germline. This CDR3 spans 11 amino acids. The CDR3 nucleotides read TGCGTCAGCGGCTTGGGGACTGGGCTGTTCTTC. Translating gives CVSGLGTGLFF.

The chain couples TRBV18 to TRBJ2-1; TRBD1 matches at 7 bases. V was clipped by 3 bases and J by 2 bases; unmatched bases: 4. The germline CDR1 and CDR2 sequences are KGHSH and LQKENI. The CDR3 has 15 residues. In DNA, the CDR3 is TGTGCCAGCTCACCCACAGGGGTACCCTACAATGAGCAGTTCTTC. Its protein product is CASSPTGVPYNEQFF.

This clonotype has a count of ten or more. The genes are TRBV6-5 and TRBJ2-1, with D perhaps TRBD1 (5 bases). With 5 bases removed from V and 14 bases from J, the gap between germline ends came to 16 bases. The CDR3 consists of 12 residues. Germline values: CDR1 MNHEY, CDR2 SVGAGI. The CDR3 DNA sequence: TGTGCCAGCAGTAAAAATCAGGTCAGGGAGTTCTTC. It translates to CASSKNQVREFF.

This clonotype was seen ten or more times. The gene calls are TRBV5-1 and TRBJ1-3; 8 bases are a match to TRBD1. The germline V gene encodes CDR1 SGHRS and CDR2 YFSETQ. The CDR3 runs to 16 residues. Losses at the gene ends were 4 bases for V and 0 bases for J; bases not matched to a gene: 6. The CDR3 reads CASSGRQGSSGNTIYF. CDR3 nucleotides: TGCGCCAGCAGCGGGCGACAGGGGAGCTCTGGAAACACCATATATTTT.

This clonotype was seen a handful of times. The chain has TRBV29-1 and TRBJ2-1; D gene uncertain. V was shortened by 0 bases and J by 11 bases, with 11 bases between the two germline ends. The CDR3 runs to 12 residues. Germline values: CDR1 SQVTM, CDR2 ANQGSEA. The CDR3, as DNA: TGCAGCGTTGAAGATTTGGGCAGGAAGCAGTTCTTC. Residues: CSVEDLGRKQFF.

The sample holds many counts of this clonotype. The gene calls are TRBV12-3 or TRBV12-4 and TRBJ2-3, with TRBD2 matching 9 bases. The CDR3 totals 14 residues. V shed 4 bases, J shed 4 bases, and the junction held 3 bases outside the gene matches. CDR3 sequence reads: CASSWTSAPDTQYF. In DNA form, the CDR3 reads TGTGCCAGCAGTTGGACTAGCGCCCCAGATACGCAGTATTTT.

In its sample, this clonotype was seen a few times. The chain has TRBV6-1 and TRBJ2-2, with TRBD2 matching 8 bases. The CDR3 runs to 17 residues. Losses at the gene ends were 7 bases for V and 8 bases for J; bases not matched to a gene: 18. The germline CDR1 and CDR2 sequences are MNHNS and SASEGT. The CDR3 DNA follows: TGTGCCAGCACCTGGGGAGGGCGGGAGGCCCAAAAAGGGGAGCTGTTTTTT. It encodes CASTWGGREAQKGELFF.

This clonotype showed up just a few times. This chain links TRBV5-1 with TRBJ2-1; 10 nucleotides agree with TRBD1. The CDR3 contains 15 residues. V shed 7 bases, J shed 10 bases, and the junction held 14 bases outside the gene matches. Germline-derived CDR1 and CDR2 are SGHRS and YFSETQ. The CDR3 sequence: CASFRDRGGIEEQFF. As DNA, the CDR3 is TGCGCCAGCTTCAGGGACAGGGGCGGTATTGAAGAGCAGTTCTTC.

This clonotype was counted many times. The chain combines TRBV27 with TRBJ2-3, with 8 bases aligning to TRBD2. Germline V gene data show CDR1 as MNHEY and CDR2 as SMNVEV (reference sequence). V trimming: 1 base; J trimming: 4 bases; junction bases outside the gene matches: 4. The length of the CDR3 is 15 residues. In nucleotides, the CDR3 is TGTGCCAGCAGTTTATTGGGGACTAGTTCAGATACGCAGTATTTT. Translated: CASSLLGTSSDTQYF.

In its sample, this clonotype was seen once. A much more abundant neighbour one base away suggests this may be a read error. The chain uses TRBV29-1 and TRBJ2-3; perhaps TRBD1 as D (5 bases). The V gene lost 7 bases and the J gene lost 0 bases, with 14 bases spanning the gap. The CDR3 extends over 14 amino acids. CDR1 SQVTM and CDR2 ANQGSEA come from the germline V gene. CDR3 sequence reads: CSAYQGSSTDTQYF. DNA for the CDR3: TGCAGCGCCTACCAGGGATCGAGCACAGATACGCAGTATTTT.

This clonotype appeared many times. The CDR3: CASSLDRPGDPEAFF. The CDR3 DNA reads as TGCGCCAGCAGCTTGGATCGGCCAGGGGACCCCGAAGCTTTCTTT. The chain carries TRBV5-1 and TRBJ1-1; possible D gene TRBD1, 6 bases. Germline assignment: CDR1 SGHRS and CDR2 YFSETQ. With 0 bases removed from V and 8 bases from J, the gap between germline ends came to 17 bases. This CDR3 has 15 residues.

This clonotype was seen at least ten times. The CDR3 bases are TGCGCCAGCAGCTTTAGTGCGACGGCGAACACTGAAGCTTTCTTT. Amino acid sequence: CASSFSATANTEAFF. The genes are TRBV5-1 and TRBJ1-1; no reliable D call. The V gene lost 2 bases and the J gene lost 1 base, with 12 bases spanning the gap. The CDR3 extends over 15 amino acids. The V gene's germline CDR1 is SGHRS and CDR2 YFSETQ.

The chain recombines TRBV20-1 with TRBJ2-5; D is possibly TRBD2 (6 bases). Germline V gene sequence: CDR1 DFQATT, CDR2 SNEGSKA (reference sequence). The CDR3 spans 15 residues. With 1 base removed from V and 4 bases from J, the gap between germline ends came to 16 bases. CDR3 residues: CSARGRAGGAETQYF. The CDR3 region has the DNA TGCAGTGCTAGAGGGAGAGCGGGTGGGGCAGAGACCCAGTACTTC.

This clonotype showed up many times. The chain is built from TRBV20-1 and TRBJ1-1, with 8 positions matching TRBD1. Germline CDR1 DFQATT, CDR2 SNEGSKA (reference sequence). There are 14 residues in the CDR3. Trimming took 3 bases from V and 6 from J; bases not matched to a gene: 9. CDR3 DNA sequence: TGCAGTGCTAGGAGCAGGGGGCAGAGGTCTGAAGCTTTCTTT. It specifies CSARSRGQRSEAFF.

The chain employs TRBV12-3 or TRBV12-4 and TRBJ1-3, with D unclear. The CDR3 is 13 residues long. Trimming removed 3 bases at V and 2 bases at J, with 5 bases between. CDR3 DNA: TGTGCCAGCAGTTTTTTCACTGGAAACACCATATATTTT. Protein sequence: CASSFFTGNTIYF.

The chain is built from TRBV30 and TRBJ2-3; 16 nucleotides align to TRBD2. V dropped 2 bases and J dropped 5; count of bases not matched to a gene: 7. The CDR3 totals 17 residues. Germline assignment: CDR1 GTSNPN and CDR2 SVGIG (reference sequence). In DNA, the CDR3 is TGTGCCTGGAGTCTCGGGACTAGCGGGAGGGCCGGAGATACGCAGTATTTT. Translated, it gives CAWSLGTSGRAGDTQYF.

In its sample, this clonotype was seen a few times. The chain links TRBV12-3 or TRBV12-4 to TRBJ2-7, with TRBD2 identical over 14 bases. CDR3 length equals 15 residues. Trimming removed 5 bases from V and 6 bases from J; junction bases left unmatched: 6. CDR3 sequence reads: CASSEGLAGVLEQYF. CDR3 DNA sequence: TGTGCCAGCAGTGAGGGACTAGCGGGAGTTCTCGAGCAGTACTTC.

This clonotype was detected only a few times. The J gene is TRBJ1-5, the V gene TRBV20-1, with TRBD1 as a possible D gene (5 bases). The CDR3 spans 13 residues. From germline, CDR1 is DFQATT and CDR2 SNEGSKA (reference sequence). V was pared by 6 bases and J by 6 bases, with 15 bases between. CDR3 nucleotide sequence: TGCAGTGCAAATCTGGGGGGTACTCAGCCCCAGCATTTT. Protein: CSANLGGTQPQHF.

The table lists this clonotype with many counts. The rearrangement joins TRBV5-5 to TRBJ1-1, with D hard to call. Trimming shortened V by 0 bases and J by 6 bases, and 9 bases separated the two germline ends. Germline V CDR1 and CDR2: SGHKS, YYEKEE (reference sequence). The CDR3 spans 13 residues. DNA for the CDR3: TGTGCCAGCAGCTTGGAGCTGAGGCCTGAAGCTTTCTTT. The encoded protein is CASSLELRPEAFF.